What follows describes a single T cell receptor beta chain. Germline assignment: CDR1 MNHNS and CDR2 SASEGT. This CDR3 spans 14 amino acids. Via MiXCR, TCRdb re-called the RT-PCR reads, giving one row per CDR3 protein. The sample lists some 960,000 distinct CDR3 sequences, 18% seen once, with around 6% in the top ten. The sample originates from a study of patients and donors after allogeneic stem cell transplantation. This clonotype was obtained from a human donor who was either an allogeneic HSCT recipient or a stem cell or donor lymphocyte infusion donor (not recorded which). It is not recorded whose cells these are; they may come from a transplant donor. Sequencing was carried out using blood, either unsorted or a sorted T cell fraction (not recorded which). V is TRBV6-1 and J is TRBJ2-1, with a tentative D call TRBD2 (5 bases). The CDR3 reads CDGNWAGLYNEQFF. The CDR3 bases are TGTGACGGCAACTGGGCGGGCCTGTACAATGAGCAGTTCTTC.